This T cell receptor (beta chain) derives from a study of PD-L1 blockade in urothelial cancer (dated by TCRdb to 2016 to 2017). Notes on the research overall: Every patient began therapy in about 2014 and was given atezolizumab 1,200 mg intravenously every 3 weeks. About nine tenths of the roughly 29 patients were males with bladder-origin urothelial cancer, and about 60% of the 29 reported a prior smoking history. An ECOG performance status of 0 or 1 was recorded for the patients, and 0 to 3 prior chemotherapy regimens had been received by the patients. Blood samples were analyzed at 3 weeks after treatment start (second dose) and at 6 weeks after treatment start. Blood samples gave median yields of around 150,000 T cells and 83,000 or so unique TCRs, along with a median clonality of around 0.075. An exploratory multi-omic analysis was conducted of the somatic, immune and clinical correlates of response to PD-L1 blockade with atezolizumab in urothelial cancer. Pretreatment tumor samples and matched peripheral blood, collected serially before and after atezolizumab treatment, underwent TCR sequencing. Durable clinical benefit was defined as a progression-free survival longer than 6 months, and TCR features were additionally tested against progression-free survival and overall survival. In the same patients who had TCR sequencing, pretreatment tumors also underwent whole exome sequencing and RNA sequencing. Nine patients achieved durable clinical benefit and some 21 did not. Around 30 patients had pretreatment blood TCR-seq, about 25 had at least one posttreatment blood collection, and about 25 had tumor TCR-seq. What the work shows at the level of the full study, not this receptor alone: Because the sample size was small (n ≈ 30) and many exploratory analyses were performed, the results are intended to be hypothesis-generating. Patients with durable benefit showed greater expansion of tumor-associated TCR clones in peripheral blood 3 weeks after starting treatment (n ≈ 21, p = 0.022). A pretreatment peripheral blood TCR clonality below the median was linked to improved progression-free and overall survival.

The time point label on this specimen signifies: pretreatment peripheral blood. A cohort of 30 or so patients with locally advanced or metastatic urothelial carcinoma, treated at Memorial Sloan Kettering on a trial protocol, was included. Peripheral blood mononuclear cells were collected pretreatment and during treatment, at between 1 and 8 total time points per patient. The Qiagen DNeasy Blood extraction kit was used to purify genomic DNA from total PBMCs and tumor samples. PBMCs were collected pretreatment and during treatment and were isolated and stored as previously described. Synthetic TCR analog templates were spiked into each PCR to estimate absolute template abundance from read counts. Using the immunoSEQ assay, TCRbeta CDR3 regions were amplified from genomic DNA with bias-controlled V and J gene primers. Sequencing of rearranged TCRbeta segments was performed at approximately 20X coverage. Regarding the original processing steps: Clustering was used to correct sequencing errors, and CDR3s were annotated against IMGT so that V, D and J genes could be assigned. Out-of-frame and stop-codon sequences were excluded, and only productive TCRbeta rearrangements were used in downstream analyses. Clonality was calculated as one minus the Shannon entropy normalized by the log of the number of unique productive sequences. Fisher's exact test with Benjamini-Hochberg correction, using a cutoff of adjusted p below 0.01, was how clones that differed between time points or between blood and tumor were identified. TCRdb holds this immuneACCESS table with in-frame rearrangements only. Some clones are missing; in checked studies, unresolved V genes explain under half, and the rest has no known cause. V, J and clone size are taken as reported in that table, and D and trimming were inferred from the DNA itself. Present in this sample are about 130,000 clones, approximately 84% of which were seen just once. The ten largest clones add up to roughly 3.5% of the sample.

Measured from the cysteine to the phenylalanine, the CDR3 is 15 residues long. The DNA shown is the 45-base CDR3, in frame from base 1. Between the V and J ends, shortened by 1 base and 3 bases respectively, the junction contains 9 bases. The germline V gene (reference sequence) yields SEHNR for CDR1 and FQNEAQ for CDR2. A word on this clone: This receptor's antigen is unknown. Nothing much larger sits one base from this clone, and base qualities are not available.

The TCR comes from a middle-aged man with urothelial cancer. The V and J segments used are TRBV7-9 and TRBJ1-4; TRBD1 might be the D gene, on 6 matching bases. Sample: PBMCs, taken around atezolizumab (anti-PD-L1) treatment. In nucleotide form, the sequence is TGTGCCAGCAGCTTAGATGGGGGCCCTAATGAAAAACTGTTTTTT. This sequence encodes CASSLDGGPNEKLFF.